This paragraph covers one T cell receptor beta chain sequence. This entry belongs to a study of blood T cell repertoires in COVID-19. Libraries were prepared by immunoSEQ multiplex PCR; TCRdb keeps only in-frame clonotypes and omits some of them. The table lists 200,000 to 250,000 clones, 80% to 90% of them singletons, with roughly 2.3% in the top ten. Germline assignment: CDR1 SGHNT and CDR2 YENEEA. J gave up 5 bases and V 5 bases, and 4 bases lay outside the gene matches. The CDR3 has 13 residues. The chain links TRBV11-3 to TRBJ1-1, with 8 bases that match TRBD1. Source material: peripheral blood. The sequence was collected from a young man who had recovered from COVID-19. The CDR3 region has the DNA TGTGCCAGCAGCCCCGGACAGGGTACTGAAGCTTTCTTT. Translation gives CASSPGQGTEAFF.